This T cell receptor beta chain originates from a study of molecular identifiers for immune sequencing clone quantification. Study as a whole: Four of five RNA aliquots from approximately 20,000 or 100,000 naive CD8 T cells were sequenced.

TCRdb re-called the PCR reads through MiXCR, storing one row per CDR3 protein. The sample lists some 650,000 distinct CDR3 sequences, 15% to 20% occurring once. This clonotype occurred a few times. Material for sequencing was naive CD8+ T cells from blood, with Jurkat cell RNA spiked in. The subset denotes: FACS-sorted CD8+CD4-CCR7+CD45RA+ naive T cells. This clonotype was obtained from a human donor in good health. Some libraries in this study had Jurkat cell RNA spiked in.

This CDR3 is CASTDSAPLGPFGTEAFF. The CDR3 DNA reads TGTGCCAGCACCGATAGCGCGCCCCTTGGGCCCTTCGGCACTGAAGCTTTCTTT. This chain links TRBV6-1 with TRBJ1-1; the D is unclear. The CDR3 is 18 amino acids. Germline V gene sequence: CDR1 MNHNS, CDR2 SASEGT. Trimming removed 7 bases at V and 4 bases at J, with 28 bases between.